The 8 T cell receptor beta chains listed next were all sequenced from one sample in a study of response to subunit inactivated influenza vaccine. TCRdb re-called the RT-PCR reads through MiXCR, storing one row per CDR3 protein. The sample records roughly 570,000 distinct CDR3 sequences, 10% to 15% being singletons. The sample here was PBMCs from blood, taken about 40 days after vaccination. The receptors come from a man in his fifties or sixties who received an inactivated influenza vaccine.

This clonotype has only a few counts. Its ends do not fully match the called genes, so a read error is possible. The V gene is TRBV20-1, the J gene TRBJ2-3; 10 bases are a match to TRBD2. Germline CDR1 and CDR2: DFQATT and SNEGSKA (reference sequence). The CDR3 is 16 amino acids. In DNA form, the CDR3 reads TGCTGTGCTAGAGACCCCACTAGCGGGATGATGGATACGCAGTATTTT. It yields the protein CCARDPTSGMMDTQYF.

The genes are TRBV30 and TRBJ2-2; D gene uncertain. The germline gives CDR1 GTSNPN, CDR2 SVGIG (reference sequence). This CDR3 spans 14 amino acids. The V end was cut by 4 bases, the J end by 3 bases, with 12 bases between. The CDR3 is CAWKPHPHTGELFF. The CDR3 DNA reads TGTGCCTGGAAACCCCACCCTCACACCGGGGAGCTGTTTTTT. Looking up the rest from reference TRBV30 and TRBJ2-2 gives the full variable domain: SQTIHQWPATLVQPVGSPLSLECTVEGTSNPNLYWYRQAAGRGLQLLFYSVGIGQISSEVPQNLSASRPQDRQFILSSKKLLLSDSGFYLCAWKPHPHTGELFFGEGSRLTVL.

This clonotype was seen many times. The chain couples TRBV7-9 to TRBJ2-1; D is unclear. Germline CDR1 SEHNR, CDR2 FQNEAQ (reference sequence). Trimming removed 0 bases at V and 8 bases at J, with 8 bases between. The CDR3 has 13 amino acids. The CDR3 protein is CASSLAYGDEQFF. DNA of the CDR3: TGTGCCAGCAGCTTAGCGTACGGTGATGAGCAGTTCTTC.

The chain is built from TRBV20-1 and TRBJ2-5; 14 nucleotides line up with TRBD2. This CDR3 comprises 15 residues. J lost 4 bases, V lost 3 bases, and 4 bases had no gene match. Germline V gene sequence: CDR1 DFQATT, CDR2 SNEGSKA (reference sequence). The CDR3 reads CSARGLAGDGETQYF. CDR3 nucleotides: TGCAGTGCTAGGGGACTAGCGGGAGACGGAGAGACCCAGTACTTC.

The chain recombines TRBV29-1 with TRBJ2-2; no firm D call. The V gene lost 4 bases and the J gene lost 3 bases, with 6 bases spanning the gap. The CDR3 contains 12 residues. CDR1 and CDR2 from the germline V gene are SQVTM and ANQGSEA. The CDR3 region has the DNA TGCAGCGTTGGTCAGGACACCGGGGAGCTGTTTTTT. Protein product: CSVGQDTGELFF.

This clonotype showed up just a few times. This sequence joins TRBV6-2 or TRBV6-3 and TRBJ2-2; tentatively, D is TRBD1 (6 bases). Trimming pared 6 bases from V and 4 bases from J, leaving 18 bases between. CDR1 is MNHEY, CDR2 SVGEGT, per germline. The CDR3 spans 16 residues. The CDR3: CASRFRPRGSTGELFF. The DNA for the CDR3 is TGTGCCAGCAGATTCCGTCCCAGGGGTAGCACCGGGGAGCTGTTTTTT.

This clonotype occurred a few times. The genes are TRBV6-5 and TRBJ1-2; D gene unclear. The ends were cut back, 0 bases at V and 5 bases at J, with 13 bases in the middle. Germline-derived CDR1 and CDR2 are MNHEY and SVGAGI. This CDR3 contains 15 residues. CDR3 in DNA: TGTGCCAGCAGTTACTCTGTGGGCCGGAGGTATGGCTACACCTTC. It yields the protein CASSYSVGRRYGYTF.

This clonotype was seen a few times. The V and J genes are TRBV14 and TRBJ2-1; D is uncertain. Germline V gives CDR1 SGHDN, CDR2 FVKESK. The CDR3 length is 12 residues. V was cut by 3 bases and J by 10 bases, with 10 bases left in between. CDR3 in amino acids: CASSHSRDEQFF. In nucleotides, the CDR3 is TGTGCCAGCAGCCATTCTAGAGACGAGCAGTTCTTC.